The clone carrying this T cell receptor (beta chain) was observed many times. This sample was taken from a study of early T cells in non-severe SARS-CoV-2 infection. Individual cDNA molecules were tagged with unique molecular identifiers, the study reported. TCRdb reprocessed the 5' RACE reads via MiXCR and lists one record per CDR3 protein. Of 35,000 to 45,000 distinct CDR3 sequences listed, 9.5% to 15% were seen once; the top ten hold more than 15%. Material for sequencing was whole blood. This TCR was recovered from an adult who was a healthcare worker with PCR-confirmed SARS-CoV-2 infection or an uninfected control (not recorded which).

This CDR3 is CASSRETGYEQYF. The CDR3 DNA follows: TGCGCCAGCAGCCGGGAGACAGGCTACGAGCAGTACTTC. The V call is TRBV4-3, the J call TRBJ2-7, with D maybe TRBD1 (6 bases). Trimming pared 4 bases from V and 3 bases from J, leaving 10 bases between. This CDR3 contains 13 residues. Looked up from germline, CDR1 is LGHNA and CDR2 is YSLEER.